This TCR beta chain was retrieved from a study of cytomegalovirus exposure and HLA in healthy donors. Background on the study: Sequencing of about 179 million T cells in an earlier analysis found 95 million to 120 million unique TCR beta sequences.

A remark on this clone: What it binds is not known.

Study-level findings and limits: Among immune exposure information, only CMV serostatus was available. A cluster of highly shared sequence variants was likely a sequencing artifact.

CDR3 length: 18 residues. Germline lookup yields CDR1 LNHDA and CDR2 SQIVND (reference sequence). The V segment lost 3 bases and the J segment 5 bases; nucleotides outside the gene matches: 14. Researchers ran the PCR with 60 Vbeta and 13 Jbeta primers. Clones were read by immunoSEQ multiplex PCR, and TCRdb kept only the in-frame ones, dropping some. The table has roughly 110,000 clones, over 70% seen once. What was sequenced was PBMCs. The chain couples TRBV19 to TRBJ2-1, with TRBD2 matching 9 bases. This TCR came from a boy between 10 and 17 years old in good health and CMV-seronegative. Written as DNA, the CDR3 is TGTGCCAGTAGTATCTTAGGGGTGGCGGGGGGGCCAAACAATGAGCAGTTCTTC. Translated: CASSILGVAGGPNNEQFF.